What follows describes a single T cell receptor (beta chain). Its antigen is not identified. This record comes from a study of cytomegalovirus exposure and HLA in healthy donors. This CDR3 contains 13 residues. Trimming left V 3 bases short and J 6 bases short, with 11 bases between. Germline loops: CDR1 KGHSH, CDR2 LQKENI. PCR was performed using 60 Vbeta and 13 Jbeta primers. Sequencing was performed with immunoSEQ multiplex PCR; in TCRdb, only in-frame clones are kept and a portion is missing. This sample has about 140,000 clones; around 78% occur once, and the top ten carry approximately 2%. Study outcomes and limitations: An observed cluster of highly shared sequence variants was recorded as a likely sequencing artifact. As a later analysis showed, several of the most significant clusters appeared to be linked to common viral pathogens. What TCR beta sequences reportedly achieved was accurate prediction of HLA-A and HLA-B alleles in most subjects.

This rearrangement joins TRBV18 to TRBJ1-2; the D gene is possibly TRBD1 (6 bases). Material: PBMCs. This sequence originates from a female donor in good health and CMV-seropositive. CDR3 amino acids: CASSPDRAHGYTF. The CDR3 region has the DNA TGTGCCAGCTCACCGGACAGAGCTCATGGCTACACCTTC.